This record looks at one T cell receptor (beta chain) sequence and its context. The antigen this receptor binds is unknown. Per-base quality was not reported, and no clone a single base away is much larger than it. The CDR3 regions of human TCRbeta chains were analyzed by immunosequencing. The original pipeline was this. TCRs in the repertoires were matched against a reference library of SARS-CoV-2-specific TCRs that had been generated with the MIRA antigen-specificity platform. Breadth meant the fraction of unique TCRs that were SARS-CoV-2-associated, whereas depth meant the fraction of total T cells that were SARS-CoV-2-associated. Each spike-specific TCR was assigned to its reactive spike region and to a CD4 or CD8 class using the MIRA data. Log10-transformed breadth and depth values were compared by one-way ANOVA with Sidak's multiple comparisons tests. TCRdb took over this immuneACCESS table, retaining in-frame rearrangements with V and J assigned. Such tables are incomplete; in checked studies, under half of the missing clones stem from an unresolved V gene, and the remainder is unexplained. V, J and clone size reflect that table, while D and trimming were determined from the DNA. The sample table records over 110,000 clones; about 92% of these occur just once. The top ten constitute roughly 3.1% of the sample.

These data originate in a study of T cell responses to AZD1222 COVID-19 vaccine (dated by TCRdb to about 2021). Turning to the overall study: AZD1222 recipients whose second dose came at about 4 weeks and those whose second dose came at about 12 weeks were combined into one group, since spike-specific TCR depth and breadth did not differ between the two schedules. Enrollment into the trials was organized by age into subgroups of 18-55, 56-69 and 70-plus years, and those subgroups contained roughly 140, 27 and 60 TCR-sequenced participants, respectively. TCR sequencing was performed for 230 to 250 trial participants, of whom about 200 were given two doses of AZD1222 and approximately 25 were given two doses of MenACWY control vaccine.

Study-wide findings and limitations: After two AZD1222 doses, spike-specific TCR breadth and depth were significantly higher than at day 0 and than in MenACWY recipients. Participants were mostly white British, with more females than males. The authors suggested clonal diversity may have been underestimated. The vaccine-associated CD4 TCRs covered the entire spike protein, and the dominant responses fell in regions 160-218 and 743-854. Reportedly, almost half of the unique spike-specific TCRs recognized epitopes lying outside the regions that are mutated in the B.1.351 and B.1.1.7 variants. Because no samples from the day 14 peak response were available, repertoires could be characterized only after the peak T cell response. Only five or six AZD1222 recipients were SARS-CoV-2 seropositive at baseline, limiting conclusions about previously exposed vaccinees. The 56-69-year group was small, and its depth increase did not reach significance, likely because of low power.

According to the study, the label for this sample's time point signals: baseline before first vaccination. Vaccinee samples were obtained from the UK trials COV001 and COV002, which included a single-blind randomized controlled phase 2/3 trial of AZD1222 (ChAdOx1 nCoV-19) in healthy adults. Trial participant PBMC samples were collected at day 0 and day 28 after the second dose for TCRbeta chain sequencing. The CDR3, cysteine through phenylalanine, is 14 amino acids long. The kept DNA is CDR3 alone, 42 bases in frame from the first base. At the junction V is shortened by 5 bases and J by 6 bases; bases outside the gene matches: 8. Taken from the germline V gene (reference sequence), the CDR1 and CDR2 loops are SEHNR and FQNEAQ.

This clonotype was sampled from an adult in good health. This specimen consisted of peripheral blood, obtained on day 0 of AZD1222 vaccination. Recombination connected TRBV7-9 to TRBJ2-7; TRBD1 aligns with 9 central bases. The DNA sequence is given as TGTGCCAGCAGCACGACAGGGGGTTTCTCCGAGCAGTACTTC. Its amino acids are CASSTTGGFSEQYF.